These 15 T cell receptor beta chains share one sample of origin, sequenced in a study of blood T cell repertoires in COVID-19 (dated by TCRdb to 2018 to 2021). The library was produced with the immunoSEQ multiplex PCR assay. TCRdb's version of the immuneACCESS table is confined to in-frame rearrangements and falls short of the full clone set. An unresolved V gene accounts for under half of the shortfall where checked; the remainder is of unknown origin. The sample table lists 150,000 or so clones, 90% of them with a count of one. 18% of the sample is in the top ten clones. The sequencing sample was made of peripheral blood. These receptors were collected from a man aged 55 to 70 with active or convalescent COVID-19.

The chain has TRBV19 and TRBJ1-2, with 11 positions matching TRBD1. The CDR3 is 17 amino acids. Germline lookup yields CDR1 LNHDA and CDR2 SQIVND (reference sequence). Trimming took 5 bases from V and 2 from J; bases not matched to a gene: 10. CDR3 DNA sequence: TGTGCCAGTAGTCCCCGGGACAGGGGGATTTCCAACTATGGCTACACCTTC. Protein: CASSPRDRGISNYGYTF.

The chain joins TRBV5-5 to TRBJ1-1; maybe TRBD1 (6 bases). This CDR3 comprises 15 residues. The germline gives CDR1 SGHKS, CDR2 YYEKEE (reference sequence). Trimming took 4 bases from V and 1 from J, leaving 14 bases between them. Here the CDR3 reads CASSGFDRQNTEAFF. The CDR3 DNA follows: TGTGCCAGCAGCGGCTTTGACAGGCAGAACACTGAAGCTTTCTTT.

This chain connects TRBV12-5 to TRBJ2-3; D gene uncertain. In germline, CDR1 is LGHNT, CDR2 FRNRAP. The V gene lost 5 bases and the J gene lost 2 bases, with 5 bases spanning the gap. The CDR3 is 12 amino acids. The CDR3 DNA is TGTGCTAGTGGTCCGTTCACAGATACGCAGTATTTT. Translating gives CASGPFTDTQYF.

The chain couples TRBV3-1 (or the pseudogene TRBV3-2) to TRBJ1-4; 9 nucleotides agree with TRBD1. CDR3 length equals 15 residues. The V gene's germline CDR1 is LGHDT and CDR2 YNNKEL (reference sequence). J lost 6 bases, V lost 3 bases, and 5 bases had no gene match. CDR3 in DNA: TGTGCCAGCAGCCAGGGTGACAGGGGGGATGAAAAACTGTTTTTT. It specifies CASSQGDRGDEKLFF.

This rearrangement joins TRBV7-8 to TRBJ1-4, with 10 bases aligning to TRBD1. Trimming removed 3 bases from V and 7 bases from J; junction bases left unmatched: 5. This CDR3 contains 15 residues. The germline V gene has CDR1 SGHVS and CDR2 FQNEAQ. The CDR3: CASSFQGQGSEKLFF. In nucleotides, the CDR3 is TGTGCCAGCAGCTTTCAGGGACAGGGGTCTGAAAAACTGTTTTTT.

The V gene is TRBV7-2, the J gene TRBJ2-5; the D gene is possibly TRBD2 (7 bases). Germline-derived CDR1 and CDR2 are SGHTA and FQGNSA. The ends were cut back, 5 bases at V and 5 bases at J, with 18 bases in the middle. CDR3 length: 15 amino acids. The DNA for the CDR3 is TGTGCCAGCAGCGCCCGTCGGGGGGCCGGGGAGACCCAGTACTTC. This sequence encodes CASSARRGAGETQYF.

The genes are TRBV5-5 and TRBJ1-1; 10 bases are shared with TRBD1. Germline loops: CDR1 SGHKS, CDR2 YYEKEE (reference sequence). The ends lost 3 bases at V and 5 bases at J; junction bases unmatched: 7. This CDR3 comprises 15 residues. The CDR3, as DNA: TGTGCCAGCAGCTCCCCGACAGGGGGCGTTACTGAAGCTTTCTTT. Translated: CASSSPTGGVTEAFF.

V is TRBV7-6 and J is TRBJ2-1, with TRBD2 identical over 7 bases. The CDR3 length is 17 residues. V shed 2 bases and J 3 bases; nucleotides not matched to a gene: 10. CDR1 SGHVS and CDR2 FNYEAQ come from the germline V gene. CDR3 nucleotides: TGTGCCAGCAGCTTACTTGGAGCGGGGAACATCTACAATGAGCAGTTCTTC. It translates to CASSLLGAGNIYNEQFF. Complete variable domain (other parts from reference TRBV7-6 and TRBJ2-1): GAGVSQSPRYKVTKRGQDVALRCDPISGHVSLYWYRQALGQGPEFLTYFNYEAQQDKSGLPNDRFSAERPEGSISTLTIQRTEQRDSAMYRCASSLLGAGNIYNEQFFGPGTRLTVL.

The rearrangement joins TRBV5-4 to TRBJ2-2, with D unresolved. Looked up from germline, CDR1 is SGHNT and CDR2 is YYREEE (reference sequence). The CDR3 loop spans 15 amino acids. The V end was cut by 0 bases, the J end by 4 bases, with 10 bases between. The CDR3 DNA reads TGTGCCAGCAGCTTGGCGCTAGATACCACCGGGGAGCTGTTTTTT. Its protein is CASSLALDTTGELFF. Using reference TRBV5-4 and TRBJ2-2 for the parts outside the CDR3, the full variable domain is ETGVTQSPTHLIKTRGQQVTLRCSSQSGHNTVSWYQQALGQGPQFIFQYYREEENGRGNFPPRFSGLQFPNYSSELNVNALELDDSALYLCASSLALDTTGELFFGEGSRLTVL.

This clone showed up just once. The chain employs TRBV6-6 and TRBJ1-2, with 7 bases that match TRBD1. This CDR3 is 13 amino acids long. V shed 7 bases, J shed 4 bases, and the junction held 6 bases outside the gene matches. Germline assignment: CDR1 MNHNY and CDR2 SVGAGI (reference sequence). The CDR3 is CASNPGTVYGYTF. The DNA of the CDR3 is TGTGCCAGCAACCCCGGGACAGTCTATGGCTACACCTTC.

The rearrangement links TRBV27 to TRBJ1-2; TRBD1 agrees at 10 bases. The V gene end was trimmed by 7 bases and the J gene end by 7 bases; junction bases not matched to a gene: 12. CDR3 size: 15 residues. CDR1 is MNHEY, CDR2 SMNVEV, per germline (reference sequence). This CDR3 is CASTITRTGGSGYTF. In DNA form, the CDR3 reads TGTGCCAGCACCATAACTCGGACAGGGGGGTCTGGCTACACCTTC.

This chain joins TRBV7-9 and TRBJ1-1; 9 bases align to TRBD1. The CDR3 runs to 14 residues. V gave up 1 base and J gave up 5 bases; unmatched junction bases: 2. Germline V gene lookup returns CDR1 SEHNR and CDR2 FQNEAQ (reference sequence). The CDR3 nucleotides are TGTGCCAGCAGCTTAGACAGGGGGCGAACTGAAGCTTTCTTT. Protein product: CASSLDRGRTEAFF.

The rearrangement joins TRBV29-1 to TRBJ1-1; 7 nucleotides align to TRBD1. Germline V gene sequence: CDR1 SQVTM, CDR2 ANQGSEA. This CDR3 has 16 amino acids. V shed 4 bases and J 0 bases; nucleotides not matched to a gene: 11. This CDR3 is CSVVMAGGPMNTEAFF. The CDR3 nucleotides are TGCAGCGTTGTTATGGCAGGGGGTCCGATGAACACTGAAGCTTTCTTT.

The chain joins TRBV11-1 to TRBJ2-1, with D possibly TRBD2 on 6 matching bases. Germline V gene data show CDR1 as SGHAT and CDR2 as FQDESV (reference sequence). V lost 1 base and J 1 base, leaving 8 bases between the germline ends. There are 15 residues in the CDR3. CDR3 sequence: CASSLELASYNEQFF. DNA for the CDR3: TGTGCCAGCAGCTTAGAGCTAGCGTCCTACAATGAGCAGTTCTTC. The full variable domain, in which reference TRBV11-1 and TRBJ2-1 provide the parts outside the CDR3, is EAEVAQSPRYKITEKSQAVAFWCDPISGHATLYWYRQILGQGPELLVQFQDESVVDDSQLPKDRFSAERLKGVDSTLKIQPAELGDSAMYLCASSLELASYNEQFFGPGTRLTVL.

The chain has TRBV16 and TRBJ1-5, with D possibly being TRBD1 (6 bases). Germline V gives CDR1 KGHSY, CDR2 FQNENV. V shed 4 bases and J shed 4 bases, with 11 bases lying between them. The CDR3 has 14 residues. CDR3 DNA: TGTGCCAGCAGCCCACAGGGTAGTAATCAGCCCCAGCATTTT. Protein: CASSPQGSNQPQHF.